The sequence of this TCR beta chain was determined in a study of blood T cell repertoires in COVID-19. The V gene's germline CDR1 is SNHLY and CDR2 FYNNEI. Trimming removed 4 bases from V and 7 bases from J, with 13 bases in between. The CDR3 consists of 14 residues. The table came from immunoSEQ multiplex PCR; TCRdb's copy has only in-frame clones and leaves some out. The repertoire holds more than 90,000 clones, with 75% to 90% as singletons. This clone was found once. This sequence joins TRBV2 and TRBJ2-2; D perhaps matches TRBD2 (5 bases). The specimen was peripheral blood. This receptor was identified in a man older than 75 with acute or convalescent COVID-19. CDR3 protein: CASSGGVEIGELFF. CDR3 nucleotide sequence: TGTGCCAGCAGTGGGGGAGTTGAGATCGGGGAGCTGTTTTTT.